Shown below are 7 T cell receptor beta chains from a single sample sequenced in a study of OX40 agonist ivuxolimab in advanced cancers. Data came from immunoSEQ multiplex PCR; TCRdb stores just in-frame clones and leaves some out. Here the sample spans roughly 8,400 clones, about three quarters being singletons. The source was CD4+ or CD8+ T cells sorted from blood, collected in a trial of the OX40 agonist ivuxolimab. The source is an adult with an advanced solid tumor such as melanoma, head and neck, liver or kidney cancer.

The rearrangement links TRBV4-3 to TRBJ2-5; TRBD1 matches at 10 bases. Germline assignment: CDR1 LGHNA and CDR2 YSLEER. The J segment lost 2 bases and the V segment lost 3 bases, leaving 3 bases of the junction unmatched. The CDR3 runs to 15 residues. The chain's CDR3 is CASSQDRGRQETQYF. CDR3 in DNA: TGCGCCAGCAGCCAGGACAGGGGGAGGCAAGAGACCCAGTACTTC.

This clone was counted a single time. This chain uses TRBV5-6 with TRBJ1-6, with a weak D call TRBD1 (5 bases). Germline V gene data show CDR1 as SGHDT and CDR2 as YYEEEE. V was clipped by 5 bases and J by 7 bases, with 16 bases between them. The CDR3 has 15 residues. CDR3 residues: CASSYKTARNSPLHF. CDR3 bases: TGTGCCAGCAGTTACAAGACAGCCCGAAATTCACCCCTCCACTTT. The full variable domain, in which reference TRBV5-6 and TRBJ1-6 provide the parts outside the CDR3, is DAGVTQSPTHLIKTRGQQVTLRCSPKSGHDTVSWYQQALGQGPQFIFQYYEEEERQRGNFPDRFSGHQFPNYSSELNVNALLLGDSALYLCASSYKTARNSPLHFGNGTRLTVT.

This clone was seen a handful of times. This same CDR3 is encoded by further DNA sequences in the sample. This sequence joins TRBV27 and TRBJ2-5; a weak D match, TRBD1 (6 bases). The germline V and J ends were trimmed by 6 bases and 5 bases, with 19 bases remaining between them. Germline V gene sequence: CDR1 MNHEY, CDR2 SMNVEV (reference sequence). The CDR3 has 15 amino acids. CDR3 bases: TGTGCCAGCAGACATTCCTTAGGGACACAGGAGACCCAGTACTTC. This gives the protein CASRHSLGTQETQYF.

This clone has more than one count but fewer than ten. The chain uses TRBV11-3 and TRBJ2-1; 9 bases are shared with TRBD2. The CDR3 spans 17 residues. V was pared by 2 bases and J by 2 bases, with 7 bases of the junction left unmatched. Germline V gives CDR1 SGHNT, CDR2 YENEEA. In nucleotides, the CDR3 is TGTGCCAGCAGCTTATCCCGGACTAGCGCGACCTACAATGAGCAGTTCTTC. Protein: CASSLSRTSATYNEQFF.

The rearrangement joins TRBV28 to TRBJ1-1; D remains ambiguous. The germline V gene encodes CDR1 MDHEN and CDR2 SYDVKM. Trimming cost V 6 bases and J 8 bases, with 13 bases left between them. This CDR3 comprises 12 residues. The CDR3 spells CASSLGRSEAFF. CDR3 nucleotides: TGTGCCAGCAGCCTCGGCAGATCCGAAGCTTTCTTT.

This chain links TRBV27 with TRBJ2-1; D is unresolved. Germline V CDR1 and CDR2: MNHEY, SMNVEV (reference sequence). CDR3 size: 13 residues. Trimming pared 2 bases from V and 5 bases from J, leaving 7 bases between. As DNA, the CDR3 is TGTGCCAGCAGTTTACGGGCTAACAATGAGCAGTTCTTC. Translation gives CASSLRANNEQFF.

V gene TRBV19 combines with J gene TRBJ1-1; TRBD1 is a possible D gene (5 bases). V was pared by 0 bases and J by 2 bases, with 10 bases between. CDR1 and CDR2 from the germline V gene are LNHDA and SQIVND (reference sequence). CDR3 length: 15 residues. The CDR3 DNA reads as TGTGCCAGTAGTATAGATGACAGTACCAACACTGAAGCTTTCTTT. Protein product: CASSIDDSTNTEAFF. Drawing the rest from reference TRBV19 and TRBJ1-1, the complete variable domain is DGGITQSPKYLFRKEGQNVTLSCEQNLNHDAMYWYRQDPGQGLRLIYYSQIVNDFQKGDIAEGYSVSREKKESFPLTVTSAQKNPTAFYLCASSIDDSTNTEAFFGQGTRLTVV.